This T cell receptor beta chain was sequenced in a study of T cells after posttransplantation cyclophosphamide. Study-level points and caveats: TRB clonality was highly associated with recipient CMV seropositivity and reactivation. Later blood repertoires were often dominated by clones from the donor CD8+ memory compartment. TRB overlap between skin or GI tissue T cells and blood was limited.

Sequenced by immunoSEQ multiplex PCR; TCRdb stores in-frame clones only, minus some. This sample has some 9,700 clones; roughly 80% occur once, and the top ten carry around 16%. Germline V gene lookup returns CDR1 LNHDA and CDR2 SQIVND (reference sequence). The V segment lost 3 bases and the J segment 0 bases; nucleotides outside the gene matches: 6. The CDR3 totals 16 residues. Comments on this clone: Antigen: not known.

Treatment was busulfan-fludarabine conditioning, a marrow graft, and cyclophosphamide on days +3 and +4. This specimen was PBMCs, taken approximately 2,000 days after a stem cell transplant with posttransplant cyclophosphamide. The chain is built from TRBV19 and TRBJ1-1; 8 bases agree with TRBD1. The clonotype was recovered from a female patient in her 40s who received an allogeneic stem cell transplant from a related donor, was CMV-positive, and had no GVHD. Some T cells here may be from the graft donor. CDR3 DNA: TGTGCCAGTAGTATTCGACAGGGGCCCATGAACACTGAAGCTTTCTTT. The encoded protein is CASSIRQGPMNTEAFF.